The text below deals with one TCR beta chain. These data come from a study of memory CD4+ T cells and cytomegalovirus serostatus. Single viable CD3+CD4+CD8-CD45RO+ cells were sorted as the memory CD4+ T cells. Serum IgG to CMV pp150, pp28, p38 and p52 defined serostatus. V was clipped by 2 bases and J by 6 bases; unmatched bases: 9. Germline assignment: CDR1 MGHDK and CDR2 SYGVNS. The length of the CDR3 is 15 residues. Repertoires were generated with immunoSEQ multiplex PCR, while TCRdb's copy carries only in-frame clones and drops some. The sample lists tens of thousands of clones; roughly 77% were seen once.

Sequences were obtained from memory CD4+ T cells from blood. V is TRBV25-1 and J is TRBJ2-7; TRBD2 matches at 8 bases. The origin of this receptor is an adult in good health and CMV-seropositive. CDR3 region: CASSEGGAGGSEQYF. The CDR3 bases are TGTGCCAGCAGTGAAGGAGGGGCGGGAGGATCCGAGCAGTACTTC.